This is a list of T cell receptor beta chains from one sample in a study of blood T cell repertoires in COVID-19. The repertoire was sequenced with immunoSEQ multiplex PCR; TCRdb's copy has only in-frame clones and lacks some. The table includes some 270,000 clones, about 87% detected once. Source material: PBMCs or T cells enriched from blood (not recorded which). These receptors came from a woman between 35 and 50 years old who had been exposed to COVID-19. The CDR3 runs from the conserved cysteine through the conserved F or W. A D gene is named only where the DNA matches it firmly. Rows may omit the clone size; those that give it use once, few, many or a size class.

cdr3_nt	cdr3_aa	v_call	d_call	j_call	clone_size
TGTGCCAGCAGCATGGGACTAGCGGGACCACAAGAGACCCAGTACTTC	CASSMGLAGPQETQYF	TRBV7-3	TRBD2	TRBJ2-5	.
TGTGCCAGTCTGAGGACAGACCTATATAGCAATCAGCCCCAGCATTTT	CASLRTDLYSNQPQHF	TRBV19	.	TRBJ1-5	.
TGCGCCAGCAGCTTGTTAAGCGCCCAAGAGACCCAGTACTTC	CASSLLSAQETQYF	TRBV5-1	.	TRBJ2-5	.
TGCGCCAGCAGCCAGCGAGGGGGCTTGGACACTGAAGCTTTCTTT	CASSQRGGLDTEAFF	TRBV4-3	TRBD1	TRBJ1-1	few
TGTGCCAGTAGTATGGGACAGGGGGTTGACGAGCAGTACTTC	CASSMGQGVDEQYF	TRBV19	TRBD1	TRBJ2-7	.
TGTGCCACCCGGGGGGCTTTCTTT	CATRGAFF	TRBV7-8	.	TRBJ1-1	.
TGTGCCAGCAGCTTCCGGGATGGAGGCTACACCTTC	CASSFRDGGYTF	TRBV5-1	.	TRBJ1-2	.
TGTGCCACCAGTGACCCTGGCGGCGGCCCAAACTATGGCTACACCTTC	CATSDPGGGPNYGYTF	TRBV24-1	.	TRBJ1-2	.
TGTGCCAGCATTGCGGGTGTTCAGCCCCAGCATTTT	CASIAGVQPQHF	TRBV28	.	TRBJ1-5	.
TGTGCCAGCAGTTACTCGTTTCGGGGGAAAGGCTACACCTTC	CASSYSFRGKGYTF	TRBV6-5	.	TRBJ1-2	.
TGTGCCAGCAGCTTATCCGGGACTAGCGGACGCACAGATACGCAGTATTTT	CASSLSGTSGRTDTQYF	TRBV7-2	TRBD2	TRBJ2-3	.
TGTGCCAGCAGCGCGGGGGGCACTGAAGCTTTCTTT	CASSAGGTEAFF	TRBV25-1	.	TRBJ1-1	.
TGTGCCAGTTGTGAACAGGGGAGTGAAAAACTGTTTTTT	CASCEQGSEKLFF	TRBV28	TRBD1	TRBJ1-4	.
TGTGCCAGTAGTACGGACAGGGGAGATACGCAGTATTTT	CASSTDRGDTQYF	TRBV19	TRBD1	TRBJ2-3	.
TGTGCCAGCAGTTTGGGTCGGCAGGGTTTCTTC	CASSLGRQGFF	TRBV27	.	TRBJ2-1	.
TGTGCCAGCACAGACAGACCTTATGGCTACACCTTC	CASTDRPYGYTF	TRBV7-9	.	TRBJ1-2	once
TGTGCCAGCAGCCCGAGACGGGAAGGCGCTTTCTTT	CASSPRREGAFF	TRBV11-2	.	TRBJ1-1	.
TGTGCCAGCAGCACCCGACTAGCGGGGGACCTCACAGATACGCAGTATTTT	CASSTRLAGDLTDTQYF	TRBV7-8	TRBD2	TRBJ2-3	.
TGTGCCAGCAGCTTGGCCGGACAGGGAGGGACTGAAGCTTTCTTT	CASSLAGQGGTEAFF	TRBV5-5	TRBD1	TRBJ1-1	few
TGTGCCAGTAGTATGTTACATGGAGCCTACACTGAAGCTTTCTTT	CASSMLHGAYTEAFF	TRBV19	.	TRBJ1-1	.
TGTGCCTGGAGCCCCACTGCAAATAATGAAAAACTGTTTTTT	CAWSPTANNEKLFF	TRBV30	.	TRBJ1-4	once